These T cell receptor beta chains were read from a single sample in a study of T cell responses to AZD1222 COVID-19 vaccine. Libraries were prepared by immunoSEQ multiplex PCR; TCRdb keeps only in-frame clonotypes and omits some of them. Among 90,000 to 120,000 clones, around 91% were seen once, and the ten largest hold roughly 21%. Source: peripheral blood, taken on day 0 of AZD1222 vaccination. The receptor set was obtained from an adult in good health. Each CDR3 is given with its conserved first and last residue. The D gene is left open where the match is weak. Rows give clone size only sometimes, using once, few, many, or a class for an expanded clone.

-,TRBJ1-2,TRBV6-5,TRBD1,TGTGCCAGCAACTTCGAGACAGGGATTTTCCGTGGCTACACCTTC,CASNFETGIFRGYTF
-,TRBJ2-2,TRBV3-1/TRBV3-2,-,TGTGCCAGCAGCAAGGGACGGAACACCGGGGAGCTGTTTTTT,CASSKGRNTGELFF
-,TRBJ2-2,TRBV7-3,-,TGTGCCAGCAGCTTAACTGGAGGCGGGACCGGGGAGCTGTTTTTT,CASSLTGGGTGELFF
few,TRBJ2-7,TRBV19,-,TGTGCCAGTAGTCCCTTCAGGGTGCCCTACGAGCAGTACTTC,CASSPFRVPYEQYF
-,TRBJ1-3,TRBV18,-,TGTGCCAGCTCACCAATGTCTCACAATCGAGACACTTACCAACGAAACACCATATATTTT,CASSPMSHNRDTYQRNTIYF
-,TRBJ1-1,TRBV5-1,-,TGCGCCAGCAGCCGTCGGGACTTGCCCTTGGCGGGGACTGAAGCTTTCTTT,CASSRRDLPLAGTEAFF
-,TRBJ1-2,TRBV6-5,-,TGTGCCAGCAGTCCCTGGGGCGCCGGCTATGGCTACACCTTC,CASSPWGAGYGYTF
-,TRBJ2-7,TRBV30,TRBD1,TGTGCCTGGAGTTGGGACAGGGACGAGCAGTACTTC,CAWSWDRDEQYF
-,TRBJ2-7,TRBV2,-,TGTGCCAGCGGGGGGTCCCACGAGCAGTACTTC,CASGGSHEQYF
-,TRBJ1-5,TRBV13,-,TGTGCCAGCAGCCGAAGCGGGGAAGGAAATCAGCCCCAGCATTTT,CASSRSGEGNQPQHF
few,TRBJ2-1,TRBV6-2/TRBV6-3,TRBD2,TGTGCCAGCAGCCATAGCGGGGGGGCCAGCAATGAGCAGTTCTTC,CASSHSGGASNEQFF
-,TRBJ1-5,TRBV7-9,-,TGTGCCAGCAGCGCGGGTGGGCCCAACAGTCAGCCCCAGCATTTT,CASSAGGPNSQPQHF
-,TRBJ1-3,TRBV19,-,TGTGCCAGTAGTCGGGGAGAAACTGGAAACACCATATATTTT,CASSRGETGNTIYF
-,TRBJ2-1,TRBV2,-,TGTGCCAGCACCGAAAGGGGCCTGAGCTCCTACAATGAGCAGTTCTTC,CASTERGLSSYNEQFF
-,TRBJ1-2,TRBV7-2,TRBD1,TGTGCCAGCAGCCCGGACAGGGGGCGTTCTCTGGGGTATGGCTACACCTTC,CASSPDRGRSLGYGYTF
-,TRBJ2-7,TRBV25-1,-,TGTGCCAGCAGTGACGGCCCCTACGAGCAGTACTTC,CASSDGPYEQYF
-,TRBJ1-1,TRBV5-6,-,TGTGCCAGCAGCCTCAGAGCGGGCCTAGGGGATACTGAAGCTTTCTTT,CASSLRAGLGDTEAFF
-,TRBJ2-2,TRBV7-2,-,TGTGCCAGCAGCTTAGGGAACACCGGGGAGCTGTTTTTT,CASSLGNTGELFF
-,TRBJ1-5,TRBV5-8,-,TGTGCCAGCAGCTTGGGTCAGCCCCAGCATTTT,CASSLGQPQHF
-,TRBJ1-2,TRBV2,-,TGTGCCAGCTTTCCTATATCACGAGGCTATGGCTACACCTTC,CASFPISRGYGYTF
few,TRBJ1-5,TRBV4-3,-,TGCGCCAGCAGCCAAGACACCTCCCGTCAGCCCCAGCATTTT,CASSQDTSRQPQHF
-,TRBJ2-7,TRBV6-5,-,TGTGCCAGCACTATGAACTACGAGCAGTACTTC,CASTMNYEQYF
-,TRBJ2-3,TRBV10-1,-,TGCGCCAGCCAAGACGGGGGCACAGATACGCAGTATTTT,CASQDGGTDTQYF
-,TRBJ2-1,TRBV5-6,-,TGTGCCAGCAGCTTGATGGTTGCAAATGAGCAGTTCTTC,CASSLMVANEQFF
-,TRBJ1-2,TRBV3-1/TRBV3-2,-,TGTGCCAGCAGCCAAGAGGCGACGGGACCCTATGGCTACACCTTC,CASSQEATGPYGYTF
once,TRBJ1-1,TRBV3-1/TRBV3-2,-,TGTGCCAGCAGCCAGGGCCAGATGAACACTGAAGCTTTCTTT,CASSQGQMNTEAFF
-,TRBJ2-1,TRBV10-2,TRBD2,TGCGCCAGCAGTGAGGCGGGGGGCCCTTACAATGAGCAGTTCTTC,CASSEAGGPYNEQFF